This T cell receptor (beta chain) stems from a study of regulatory T cells in long-lasting Graves disease. In building TCR beta libraries, iRepertoire HTBI primers were used together with Arm-PCR of CDR3 regions. TCRdb recomputed calls from the multiplex PCR reads with MiXCR, one row per CDR3 protein. This repertoire shows roughly 500,000 distinct CDR3 sequences, around 11% found once; its top ten account for about 8.3%. Germline values: CDR1 PRHDT, CDR2 FYEKMQ (reference sequence). This CDR3 has 14 amino acids. The V gene lost 5 bases and the J gene lost 3 bases, with 12 bases spanning the gap. This clonotype was counted at least ten times. Time point indicated: newly diagnosed GD, antithyroid drugs for less than 3 months. Isolated PBMC RNA provided the starting material for the TCR library. This sample also appeared in a second study, on T cells in Graves' hyperthyroidism and ophthalmopathy.

This clonotype was obtained from a woman under 40 with Graves disease. The chain recombines TRBV13 with TRBJ2-3; D may be TRBD1 or TRBD2 (5 bases each). Sequences were derived from peripheral blood mononuclear cells (PBMCs), sampled at new diagnosis, from a patient treated with antithyroid drugs. The CDR3 region is CASSLNGGTDTQYF. As DNA, the CDR3 is TGTGCCAGCAGCCTCAATGGGGGTACAGATACGCAGTATTTT.